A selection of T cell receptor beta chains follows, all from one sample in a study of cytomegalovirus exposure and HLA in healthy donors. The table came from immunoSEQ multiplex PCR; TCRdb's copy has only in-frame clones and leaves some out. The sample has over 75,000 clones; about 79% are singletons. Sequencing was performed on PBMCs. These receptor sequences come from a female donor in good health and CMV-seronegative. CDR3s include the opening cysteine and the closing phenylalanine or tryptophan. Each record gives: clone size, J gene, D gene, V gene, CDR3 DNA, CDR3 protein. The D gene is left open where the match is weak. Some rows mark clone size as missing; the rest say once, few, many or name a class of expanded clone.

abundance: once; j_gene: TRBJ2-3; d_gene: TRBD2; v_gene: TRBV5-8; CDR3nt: TGTGCCAGCAGCTTGGCTAGCGGGGGGCGCACAGATACGCAGTATTTT; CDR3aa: CASSLASGGRTDTQYF
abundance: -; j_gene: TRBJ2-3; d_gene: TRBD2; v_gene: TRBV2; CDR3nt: TGTGCCAGCAGTGAATGGGGCGGGAGGAGCACAGATACGCAGTATTTT; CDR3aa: CASSEWGGRSTDTQYF
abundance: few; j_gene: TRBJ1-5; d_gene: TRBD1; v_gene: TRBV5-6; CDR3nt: TGTGCCAGCAGCTTGGCGGGGGGACAGGGCATGCAGCCCCAGCATTTT; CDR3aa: CASSLAGGQGMQPQHF
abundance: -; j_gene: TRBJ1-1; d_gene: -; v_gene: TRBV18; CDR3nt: TGTGCCAGCTCACCAAAAGGGGCTACGAACACTGAAGCTTTCTTT; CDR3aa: CASSPKGATNTEAFF
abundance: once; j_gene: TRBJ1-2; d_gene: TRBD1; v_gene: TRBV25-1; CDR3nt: TGTGCCAGCATGGGACAGGTAGTTGGCTACACCTTC; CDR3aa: CASMGQVVGYTF
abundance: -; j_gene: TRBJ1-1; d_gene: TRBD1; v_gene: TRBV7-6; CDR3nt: TGTGCCAGCAGCTTAGAGGCAGGGGGTGACACTGAAGCTTTCTTT; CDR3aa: CASSLEAGGDTEAFF
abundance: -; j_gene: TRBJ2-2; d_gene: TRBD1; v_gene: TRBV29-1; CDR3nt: TGCAGCGCGCGAACAGGGGGCACCGGGGAGCTGTTTTTT; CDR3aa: CSARTGGTGELFF
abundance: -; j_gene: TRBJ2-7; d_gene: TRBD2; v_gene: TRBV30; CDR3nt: TGTGCCTGGGACCCTGCGGGGGGTCAGGACGAGCAGTACTTC; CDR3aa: CAWDPAGGQDEQYF
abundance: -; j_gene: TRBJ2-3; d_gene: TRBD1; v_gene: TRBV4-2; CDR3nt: TGTGCCAGCAGCCAAGGGACAGGGGGCTCTACAGATACGCAGTATTTT; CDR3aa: CASSQGTGGSTDTQYF
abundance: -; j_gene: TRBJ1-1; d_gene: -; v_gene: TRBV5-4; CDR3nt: TGTGCCAGCAGCTTGACAGAGAACACTGAAGCTTTCTTT; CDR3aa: CASSLTENTEAFF
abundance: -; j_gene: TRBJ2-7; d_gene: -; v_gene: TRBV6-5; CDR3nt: TGTGCCAGCAGTTCAGGGTTCTCCTACGAGCAGTACTTC; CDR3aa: CASSSGFSYEQYF
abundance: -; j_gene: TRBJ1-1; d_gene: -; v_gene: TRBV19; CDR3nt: TGTGCCACCTCGCCGGGACGGGCGGGGACTGAAGCTTTCTTT; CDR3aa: CATSPGRAGTEAFF
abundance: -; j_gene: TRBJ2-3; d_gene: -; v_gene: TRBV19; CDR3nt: TGTGCCAGTAGTACAGCGTCCAGCACAGATACGCAGTATTTT; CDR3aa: CASSTASSTDTQYF
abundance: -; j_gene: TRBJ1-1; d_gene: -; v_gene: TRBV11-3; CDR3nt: TGTGCCAGCAGCCCGGGCGGGGGGGAGAACACTGAAGCTTTCTTT; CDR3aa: CASSPGGGENTEAFF
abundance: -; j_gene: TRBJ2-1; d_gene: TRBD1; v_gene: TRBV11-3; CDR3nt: TGTGCCAGCAGCTTAGAAGGGGGCCAGGAATACAATGAGCAGTTCTTC; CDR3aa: CASSLEGGQEYNEQFF
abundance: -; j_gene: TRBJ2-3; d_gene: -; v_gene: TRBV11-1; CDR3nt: TGTGCCAGCAGCCTTACCGGGACTCCCATTACAGATACGCAGTATTTT; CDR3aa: CASSLTGTPITDTQYF
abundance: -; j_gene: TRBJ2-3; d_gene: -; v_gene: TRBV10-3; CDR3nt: TGTGCCATCAGTAGGGAGATGGGGACAGATACGCAGTATTTT; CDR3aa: CAISREMGTDTQYF
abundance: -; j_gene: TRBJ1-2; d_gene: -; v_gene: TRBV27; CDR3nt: TGTGCCAGCACCGGGGCCGGGAGGGGGAACTATGGCTACACCTTC; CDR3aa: CASTGAGRGNYGYTF
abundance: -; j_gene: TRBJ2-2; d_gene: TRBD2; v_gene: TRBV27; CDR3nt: TGTGCCAGCAGTTTACTCACTAGCGGGAGAATTTACACCGGGGAGCTGTTTTTT; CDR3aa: CASSLLTSGRIYTGELFF
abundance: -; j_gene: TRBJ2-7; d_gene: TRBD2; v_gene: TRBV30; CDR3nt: TGTGCCTGCGATAGCGGGGGATCCCGCGAGCAGTACTTC; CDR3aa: CACDSGGSREQYF
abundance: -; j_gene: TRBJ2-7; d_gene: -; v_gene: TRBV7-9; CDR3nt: TGTGCCAGCAGCTCCCCGACAGAAACCTACGAGCAGTACTTC; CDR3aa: CASSSPTETYEQYF
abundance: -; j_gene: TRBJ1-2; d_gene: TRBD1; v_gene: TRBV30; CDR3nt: TGTGCCGGCCCTGCAGGGGGTGGCTACACCTTC; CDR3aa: CAGPAGGGYTF
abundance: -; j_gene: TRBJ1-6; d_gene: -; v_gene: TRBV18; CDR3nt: TGTGCCAGCTCCGGCCAGGGTATTCCACCCCTCCACTTT; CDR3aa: CASSGQGIPPLHF
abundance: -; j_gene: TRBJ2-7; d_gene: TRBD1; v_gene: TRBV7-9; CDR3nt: TGTGCCAGCAGCCCCCGGGACAGGGCGTACGAGCAGTACTTC; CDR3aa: CASSPRDRAYEQYF
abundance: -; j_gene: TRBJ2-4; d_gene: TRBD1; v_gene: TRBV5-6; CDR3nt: TGTGCCAGCAGCTCCTCGGGACAGTCGCTAGCCAAAAACATTCAGTACTTC; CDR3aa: CASSSSGQSLAKNIQYF
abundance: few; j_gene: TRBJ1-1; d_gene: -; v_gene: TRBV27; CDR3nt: TGTGCCAGCAGTTTGGTCAGGGGCGGAGCTGAAGCTTTCTTT; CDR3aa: CASSLVRGGAEAFF
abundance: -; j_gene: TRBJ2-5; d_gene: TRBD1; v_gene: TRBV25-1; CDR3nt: TGTGCCAGCAGTACCACCCCCGGGACAGGGTTTTCATCGGAGACCCAGTACTTC; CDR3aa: CASSTTPGTGFSSETQYF
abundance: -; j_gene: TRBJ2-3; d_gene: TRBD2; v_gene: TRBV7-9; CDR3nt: TGTGCCAGCAGCCCCGGGGGGGGACGAAACTTTTCAGATACGCAGTATTTT; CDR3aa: CASSPGGGRNFSDTQYF
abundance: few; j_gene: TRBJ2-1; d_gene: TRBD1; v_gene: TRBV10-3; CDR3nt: TGTGCCATCAGACAGGGGAACAATGAGCAGTTCTTC; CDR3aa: CAIRQGNNEQFF
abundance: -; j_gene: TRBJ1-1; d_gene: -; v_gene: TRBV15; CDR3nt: TGTGCCACCAGTACAGGGTCCCCCACTGAAGCTTTCTTT; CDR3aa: CATSTGSPTEAFF
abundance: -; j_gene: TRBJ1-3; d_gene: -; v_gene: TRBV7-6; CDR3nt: TGTGCCAGCAGCTTAGAGGCGGGGGATGTCGGAAACACCATATATTTT; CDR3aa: CASSLEAGDVGNTIYF
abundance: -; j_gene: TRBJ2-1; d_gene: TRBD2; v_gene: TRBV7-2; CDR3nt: TGTGCCAGCAGCTCTATGGGGGGGTCCTACAATGAGCAGTTCTTC; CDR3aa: CASSSMGGSYNEQFF
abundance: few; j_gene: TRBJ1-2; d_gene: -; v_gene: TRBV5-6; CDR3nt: TGTGCCAGCAGCTCGGTTCCGGGAGACTATGGCTACACCTTC; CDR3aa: CASSSVPGDYGYTF
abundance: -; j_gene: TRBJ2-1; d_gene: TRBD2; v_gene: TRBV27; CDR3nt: TGTGCCAGCAGTTTACTAGCGGCTAGCTCCTACAATGAGCAGTTCTTC; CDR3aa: CASSLLAASSYNEQFF
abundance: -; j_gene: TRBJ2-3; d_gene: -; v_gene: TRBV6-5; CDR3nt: TGTGCCAGCAGTGGTACAGGGCCAGATACGCAGTATTTT; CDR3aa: CASSGTGPDTQYF
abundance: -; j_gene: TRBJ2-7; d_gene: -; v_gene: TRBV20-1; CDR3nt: TGCAGTGGCACAGGGCAACACGAGCAGTACTTC; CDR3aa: CSGTGQHEQYF
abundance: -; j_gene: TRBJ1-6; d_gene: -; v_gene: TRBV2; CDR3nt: TGTGCCAGCAGTGGACGGGCAGGGAATTCACCCCTCCACTTT; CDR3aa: CASSGRAGNSPLHF
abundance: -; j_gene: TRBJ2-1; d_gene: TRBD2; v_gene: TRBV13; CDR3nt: TGTGCCAGCAGCGCCCTAGCGGGGGGGCCCCACAATGAGCAGTTCTTC; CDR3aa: CASSALAGGPHNEQFF
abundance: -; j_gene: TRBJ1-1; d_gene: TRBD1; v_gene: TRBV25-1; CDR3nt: TGTGCCAGCAGTGACCCCGGACAGGGTCCCACTGAAGCTTTCTTT; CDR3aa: CASSDPGQGPTEAFF
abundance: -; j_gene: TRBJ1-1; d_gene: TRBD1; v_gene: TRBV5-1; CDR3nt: TGCGCCAGCAGCCGTACAGGGGGGGTTACTGAAGCTTTCTTT; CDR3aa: CASSRTGGVTEAFF
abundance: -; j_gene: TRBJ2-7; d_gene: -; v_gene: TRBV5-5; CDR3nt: TGTGCCAGCAGCACGACTAGTACAGTCGCCTACGAGCAGTACTTC; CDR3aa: CASSTTSTVAYEQYF
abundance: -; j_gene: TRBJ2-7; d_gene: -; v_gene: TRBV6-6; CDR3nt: TGTGCCAGCAGGATACAGGGCCGCGAGCAGTACTTC; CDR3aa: CASRIQGREQYF
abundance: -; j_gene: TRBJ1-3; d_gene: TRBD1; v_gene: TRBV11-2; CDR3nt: TGTGCCAGCAGCCGACTACAGGGGTTCTCTGGAAACACCATATATTTT; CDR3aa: CASSRLQGFSGNTIYF
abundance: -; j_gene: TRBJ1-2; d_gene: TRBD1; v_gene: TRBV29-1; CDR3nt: TGCAGCGTAATAAAAGGGGCAGGGGGTGGCTACACCTTC; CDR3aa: CSVIKGAGGGYTF
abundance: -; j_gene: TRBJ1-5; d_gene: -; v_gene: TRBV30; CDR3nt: TGTGCCTGGAGTGTTTTTAGTAGCAATCAGCCCCAGCATTTT; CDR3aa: CAWSVFSSNQPQHF
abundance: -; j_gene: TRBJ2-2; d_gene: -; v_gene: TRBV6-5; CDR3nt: TGTGCCAGCAGTTACTCGAGCCGGCGGGACACCGGGGAGCTGTTTTTT; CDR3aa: CASSYSSRRDTGELFF
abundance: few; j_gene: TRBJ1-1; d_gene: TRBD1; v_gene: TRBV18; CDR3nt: TGTGCCAGCTCACCACGGGACAGCCTGGGGTACACTGAAGCTTTCTTT; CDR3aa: CASSPRDSLGYTEAFF
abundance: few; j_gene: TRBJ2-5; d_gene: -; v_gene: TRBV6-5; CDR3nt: TGTGCCAGCAGACAAGGCGGCCAAGAGACCCAGTACTTC; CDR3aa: CASRQGGQETQYF
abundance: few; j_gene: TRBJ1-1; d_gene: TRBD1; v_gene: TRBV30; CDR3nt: TGTGCCTGGAATTTAGAGGGGGCCGCTGAAGCTTTCTTT; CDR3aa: CAWNLEGAAEAFF
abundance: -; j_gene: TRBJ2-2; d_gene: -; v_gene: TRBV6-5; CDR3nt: TGTGCCAGCACCCTACTCGGACAGAACACCGGGGAGCTGTTTTTT; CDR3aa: CASTLLGQNTGELFF
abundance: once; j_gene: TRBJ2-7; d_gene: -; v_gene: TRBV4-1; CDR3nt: TGCGCCAGCAGCCCCCAAGAGACAGGCCCCTCCTACGAGCAGTACTTC; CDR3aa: CASSPQETGPSYEQYF
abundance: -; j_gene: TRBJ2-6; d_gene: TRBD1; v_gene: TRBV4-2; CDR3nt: TGTGCCATCAGCCAAGCCGGGACAGGGGACGATGTGGCCAACGTCCTGACTTTC; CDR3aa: CAISQAGTGDDVANVLTF
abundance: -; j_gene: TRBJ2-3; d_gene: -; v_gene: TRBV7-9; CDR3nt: TGTGCCAGCAGCTGGGCGGGTAGCACAGATACGCAGTATTTT; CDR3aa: CASSWAGSTDTQYF
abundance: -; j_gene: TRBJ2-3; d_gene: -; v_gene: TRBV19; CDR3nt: TGTGCCAGTAGTGGATCCCCGGGACTTCCAGATACGCAGTATTTT; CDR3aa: CASSGSPGLPDTQYF
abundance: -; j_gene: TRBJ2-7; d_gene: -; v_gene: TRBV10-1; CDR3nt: TGCGCCAGCAGTGAGACTTTCTCCTACGAGCAGTACTTC; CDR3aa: CASSETFSYEQYF
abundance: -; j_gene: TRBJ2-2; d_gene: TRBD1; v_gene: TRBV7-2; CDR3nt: TGTGCCAGCAGCAAGAACAGGGGGCCCGGGGAGCTGTTTTTT; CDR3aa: CASSKNRGPGELFF
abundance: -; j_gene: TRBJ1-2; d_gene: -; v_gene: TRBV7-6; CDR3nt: TGTGCCAGCAGCCCCCAAACGTTAGTCGGCTACACCTTC; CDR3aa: CASSPQTLVGYTF
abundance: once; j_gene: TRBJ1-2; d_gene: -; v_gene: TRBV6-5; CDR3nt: TGTGCCAGCAGTTACTCGACAGACGGGTATGGCTACACCTTC; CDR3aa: CASSYSTDGYGYTF
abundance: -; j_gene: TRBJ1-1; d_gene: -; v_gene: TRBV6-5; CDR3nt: TGTGCCAGCAGTACAAACAGGGACACTGAAGCTTTCTTT; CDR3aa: CASSTNRDTEAFF
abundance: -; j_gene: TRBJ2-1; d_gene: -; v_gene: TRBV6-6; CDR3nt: TGTGCCAGCAGTCCCAGGGGAGGGATCCATGAGCAGTTCTTC; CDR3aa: CASSPRGGIHEQFF